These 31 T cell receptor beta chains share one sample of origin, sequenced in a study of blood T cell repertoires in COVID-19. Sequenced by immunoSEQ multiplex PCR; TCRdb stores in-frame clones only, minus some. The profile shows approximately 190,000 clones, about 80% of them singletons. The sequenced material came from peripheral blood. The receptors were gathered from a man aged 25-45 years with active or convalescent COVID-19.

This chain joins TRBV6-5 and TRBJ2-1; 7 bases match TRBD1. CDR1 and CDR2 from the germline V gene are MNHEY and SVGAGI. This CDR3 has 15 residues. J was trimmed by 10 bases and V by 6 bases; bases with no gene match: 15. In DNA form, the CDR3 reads TGTGCCAGCAGCATCGAGGGCACAGGGGTGGCCGAGCAGTTCTTC. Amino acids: CASSIEGTGVAEQFF.

The CDR3 DNA is TGTGCCAGCAGCTTGGGGCGGGGGGGATCCTACAATGAGCAGTTCTTC. Amino acids: CASSLGRGGSYNEQFF. This chain joins TRBV5-5 and TRBJ2-1; the match to TRBD2 covers 9 bases. Germline V gives CDR1 SGHKS, CDR2 YYEKEE (reference sequence). The CDR3 runs to 16 residues. V lost 0 bases, J lost 1 base, and 2 bases stayed unmatched.

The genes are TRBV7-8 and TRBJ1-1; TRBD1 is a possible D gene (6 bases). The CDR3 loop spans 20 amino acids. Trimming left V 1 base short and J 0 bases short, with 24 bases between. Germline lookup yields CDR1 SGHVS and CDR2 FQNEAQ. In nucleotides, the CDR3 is TGTGCCAGCAGCTTAGGGCGGGGGGCACTCGATAATACGATGAACACTGAAGCTTTCTTT. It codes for CASSLGRGALDNTMNTEAFF.

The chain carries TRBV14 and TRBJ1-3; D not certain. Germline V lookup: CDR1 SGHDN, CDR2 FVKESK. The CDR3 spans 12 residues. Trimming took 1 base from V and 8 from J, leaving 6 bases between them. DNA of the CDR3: TGTGCCAGCAGCCAAGCCGGGGACACCATATATTTT. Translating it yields CASSQAGDTIYF.

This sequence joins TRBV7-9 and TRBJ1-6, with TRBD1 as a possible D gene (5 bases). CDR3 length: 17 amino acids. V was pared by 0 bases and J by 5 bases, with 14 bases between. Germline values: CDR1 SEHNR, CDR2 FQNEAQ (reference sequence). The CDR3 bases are TGTGCCAGCAGCTTAGCGCGCGGGGGGAAGAATAATTCACCCCTCCACTTT. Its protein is CASSLARGGKNNSPLHF.

The CDR3 DNA reads TGTGCCAGCTATTCAGGGGGAGAAAATACGCAGTATTTT. Protein sequence: CASYSGGENTQYF. This chain joins TRBV12-3 or TRBV12-4 and TRBJ2-3; 7 nucleotides match TRBD1. CDR3 length equals 13 residues. Trimming cost V 8 bases and J 7 bases; bases outside gene matches: 9.

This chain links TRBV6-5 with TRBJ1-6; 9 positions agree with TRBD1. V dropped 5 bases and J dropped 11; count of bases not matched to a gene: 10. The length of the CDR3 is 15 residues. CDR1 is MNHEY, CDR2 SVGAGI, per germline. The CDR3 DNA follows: TGTGCCAGCAGTCGGTCCGGGACAGGGAGGCCACCCCTCCACTTT. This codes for CASSRSGTGRPPLHF.

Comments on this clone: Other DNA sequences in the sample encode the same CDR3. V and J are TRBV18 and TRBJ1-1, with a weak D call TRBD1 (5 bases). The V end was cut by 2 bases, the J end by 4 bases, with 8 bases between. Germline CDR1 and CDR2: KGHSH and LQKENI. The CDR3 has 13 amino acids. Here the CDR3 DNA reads TGTGCCAGCTCACCAAGGGGAGGCACTGAAGCTTTCTTT. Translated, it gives CASSPRGGTEAFF.

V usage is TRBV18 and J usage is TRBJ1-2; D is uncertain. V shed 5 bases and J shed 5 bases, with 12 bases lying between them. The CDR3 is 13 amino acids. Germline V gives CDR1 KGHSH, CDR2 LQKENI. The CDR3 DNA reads TGTGCCAGCTCAGCCGGGTTTAGATATGGCTACACCTTC. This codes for CASSAGFRYGYTF.

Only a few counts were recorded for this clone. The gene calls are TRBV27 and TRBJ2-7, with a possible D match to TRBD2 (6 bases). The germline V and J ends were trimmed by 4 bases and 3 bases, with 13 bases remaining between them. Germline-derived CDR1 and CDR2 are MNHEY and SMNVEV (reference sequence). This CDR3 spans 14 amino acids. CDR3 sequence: CASSSNSAGYEQYF. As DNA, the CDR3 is TGTGCCAGCAGTTCTAACTCAGCGGGCTACGAGCAGTACTTC.

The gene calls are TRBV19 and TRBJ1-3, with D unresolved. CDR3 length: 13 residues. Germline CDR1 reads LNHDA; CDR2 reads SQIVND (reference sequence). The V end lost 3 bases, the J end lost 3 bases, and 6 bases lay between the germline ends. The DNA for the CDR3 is TGTGCCAGTAGTATCTCGAGTGGAAACACCATATATTTT. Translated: CASSISSGNTIYF.

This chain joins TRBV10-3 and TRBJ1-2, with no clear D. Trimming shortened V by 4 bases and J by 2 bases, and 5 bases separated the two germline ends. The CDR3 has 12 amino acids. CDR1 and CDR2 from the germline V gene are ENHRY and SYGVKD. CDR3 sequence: CAISGQNYGYTF. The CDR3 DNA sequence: TGTGCCATCAGTGGTCAAAACTATGGCTACACCTTC.

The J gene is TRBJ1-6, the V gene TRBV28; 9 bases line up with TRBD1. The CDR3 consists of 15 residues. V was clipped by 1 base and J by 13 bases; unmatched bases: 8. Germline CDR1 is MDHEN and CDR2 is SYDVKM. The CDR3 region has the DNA TGTGCCAGCAGTTTATCCGGGACAGGGTGGGAGCCCCTCCACTTT. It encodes CASSLSGTGWEPLHF.

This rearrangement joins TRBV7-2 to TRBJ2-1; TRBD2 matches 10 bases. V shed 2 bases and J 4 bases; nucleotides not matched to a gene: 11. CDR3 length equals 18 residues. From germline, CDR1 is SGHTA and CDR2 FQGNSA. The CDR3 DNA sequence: TGTGCCAGCAGCTTAACCCTCGGAGCGGGAGGGCCATACAATGAGCAGTTCTTC. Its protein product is CASSLTLGAGGPYNEQFF.

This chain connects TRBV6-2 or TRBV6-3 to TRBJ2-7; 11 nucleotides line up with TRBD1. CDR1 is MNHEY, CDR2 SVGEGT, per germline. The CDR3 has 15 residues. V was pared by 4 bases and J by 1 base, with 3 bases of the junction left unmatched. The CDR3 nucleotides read TGTGCCAGCAGTTGGACAGGGGGCGCATCCTACGAGCAGTACGTC. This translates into CASSWTGGASYEQYV.

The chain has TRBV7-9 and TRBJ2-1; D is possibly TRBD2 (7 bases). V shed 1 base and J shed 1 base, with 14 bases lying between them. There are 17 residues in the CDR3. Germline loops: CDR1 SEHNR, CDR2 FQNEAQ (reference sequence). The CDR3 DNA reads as TGTGCCAGCAGCTTAGGGCTAGGGGGGGTGTCCTACAATGAGCAGTTCTTC. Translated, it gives CASSLGLGGVSYNEQFF.

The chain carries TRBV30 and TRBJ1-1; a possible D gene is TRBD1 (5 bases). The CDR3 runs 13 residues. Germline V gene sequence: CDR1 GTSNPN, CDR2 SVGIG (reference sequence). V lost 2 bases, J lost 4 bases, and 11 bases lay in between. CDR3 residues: CAWSFQGRTEAFF. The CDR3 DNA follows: TGTGCCTGGAGTTTCCAGGGTCGCACTGAAGCTTTCTTT. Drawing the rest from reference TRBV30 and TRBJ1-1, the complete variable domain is SQTIHQWPATLVQPVGSPLSLECTVEGTSNPNLYWYRQAAGRGLQLLFYSVGIGQISSEVPQNLSASRPQDRQFILSSKKLLLSDSGFYLCAWSFQGRTEAFFGQGTRLTVV.

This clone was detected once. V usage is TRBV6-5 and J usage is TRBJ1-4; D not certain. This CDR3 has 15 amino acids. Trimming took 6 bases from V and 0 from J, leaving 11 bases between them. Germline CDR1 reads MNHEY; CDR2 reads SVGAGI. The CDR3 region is CASSPSGATNEKLFF. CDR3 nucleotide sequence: TGTGCCAGCAGCCCCTCAGGTGCAACTAATGAAAAACTGTTTTTT.

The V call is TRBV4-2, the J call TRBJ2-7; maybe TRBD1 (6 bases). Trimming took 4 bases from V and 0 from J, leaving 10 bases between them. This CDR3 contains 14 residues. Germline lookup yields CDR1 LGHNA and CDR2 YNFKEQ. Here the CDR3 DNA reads TGTGCCAGCAGCCCTGGACAGAGCTCCTACGAGCAGTACGTC. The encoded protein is CASSPGQSSYEQYV.

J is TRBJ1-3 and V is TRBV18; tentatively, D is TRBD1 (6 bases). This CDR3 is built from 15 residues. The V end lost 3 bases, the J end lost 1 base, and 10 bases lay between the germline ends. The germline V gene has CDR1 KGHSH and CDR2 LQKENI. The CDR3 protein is CASSPWDISGNTIYF. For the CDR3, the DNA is TGTGCCAGCTCACCTTGGGACATTTCTGGAAACACCATATATTTT.

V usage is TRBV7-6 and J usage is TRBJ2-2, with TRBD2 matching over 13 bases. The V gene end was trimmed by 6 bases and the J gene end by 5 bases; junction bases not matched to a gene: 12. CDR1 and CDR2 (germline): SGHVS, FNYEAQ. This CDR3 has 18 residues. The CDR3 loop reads CASRRGTSGNLRTGELFF. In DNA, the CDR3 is TGTGCCAGCAGAAGAGGGACTAGCGGGAATCTGAGGACCGGGGAGCTGTTTTTT.

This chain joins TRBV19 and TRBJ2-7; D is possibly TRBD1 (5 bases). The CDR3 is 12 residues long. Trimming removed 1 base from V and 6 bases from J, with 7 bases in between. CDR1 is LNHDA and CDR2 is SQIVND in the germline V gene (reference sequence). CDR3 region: CASSIGGGEQYF. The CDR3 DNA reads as TGTGCCAGTAGTATAGGGGGCGGCGAGCAGTACTTC.

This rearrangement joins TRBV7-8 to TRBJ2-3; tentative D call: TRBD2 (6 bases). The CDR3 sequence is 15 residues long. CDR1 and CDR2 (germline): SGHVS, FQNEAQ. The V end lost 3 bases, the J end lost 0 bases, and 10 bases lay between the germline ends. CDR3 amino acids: CASSFFSGSTDTQYF. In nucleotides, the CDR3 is TGTGCCAGCAGCTTCTTTAGCGGTAGCACAGATACGCAGTATTTT.

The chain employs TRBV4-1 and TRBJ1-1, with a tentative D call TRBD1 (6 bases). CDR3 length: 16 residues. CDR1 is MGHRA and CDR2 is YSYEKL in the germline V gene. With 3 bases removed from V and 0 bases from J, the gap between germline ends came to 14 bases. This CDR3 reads CASSQGTGTVNTEAFF. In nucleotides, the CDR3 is TGCGCCAGCAGCCAGGGAACAGGGACCGTGAACACTGAAGCTTTCTTT.

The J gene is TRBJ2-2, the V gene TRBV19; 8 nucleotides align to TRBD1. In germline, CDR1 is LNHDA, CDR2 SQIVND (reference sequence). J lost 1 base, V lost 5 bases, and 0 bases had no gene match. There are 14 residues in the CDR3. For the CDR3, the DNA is TGTGCCAGTAGTGGGACAGGGAACACCGGGGAGCTGTTTTTT. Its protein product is CASSGTGNTGELFF.

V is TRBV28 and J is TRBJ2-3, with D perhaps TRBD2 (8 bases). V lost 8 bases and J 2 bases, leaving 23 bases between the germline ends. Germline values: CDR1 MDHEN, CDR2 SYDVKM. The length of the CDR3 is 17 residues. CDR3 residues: CASSRGDIAGNTDTQYF. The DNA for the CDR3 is TGTGCCAGCTCCAGGGGGGATATAGCGGGAAACACAGATACGCAGTATTTT.

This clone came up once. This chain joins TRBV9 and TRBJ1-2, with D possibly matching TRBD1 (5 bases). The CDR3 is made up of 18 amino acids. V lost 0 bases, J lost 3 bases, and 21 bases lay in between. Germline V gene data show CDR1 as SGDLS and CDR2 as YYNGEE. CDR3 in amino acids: CASSVGASGVRYDYGYTF. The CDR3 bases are TGTGCCAGCAGCGTAGGGGCTTCGGGGGTTCGGTACGACTATGGCTACACCTTC. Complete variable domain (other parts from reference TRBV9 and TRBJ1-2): DSGVTQTPKHLITATGQRVTLRCSPRSGDLSVYWYQQSLDQGLQFLIQYYNGEERAKGNILERFSAQQFPDLHSELNLSSLELGDSALYFCASSVGASGVRYDYGYTFGSGTRLTVV.

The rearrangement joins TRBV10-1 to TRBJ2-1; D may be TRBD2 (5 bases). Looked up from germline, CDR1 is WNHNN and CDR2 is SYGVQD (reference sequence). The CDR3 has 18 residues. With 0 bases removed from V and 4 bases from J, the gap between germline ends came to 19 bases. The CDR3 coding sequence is TGCGCCAGCAGTGAGTCCTTCGCCGGGAATTCCGAATACAATGAGCAGTTCTTC. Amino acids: CASSESFAGNSEYNEQFF.

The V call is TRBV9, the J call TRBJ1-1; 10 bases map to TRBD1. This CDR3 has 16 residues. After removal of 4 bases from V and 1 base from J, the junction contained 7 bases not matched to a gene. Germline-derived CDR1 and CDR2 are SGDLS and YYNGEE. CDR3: CASSQLRTGGNTEAFF. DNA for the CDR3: TGTGCCAGCAGCCAGCTACGGACAGGGGGGAACACTGAAGCTTTCTTT. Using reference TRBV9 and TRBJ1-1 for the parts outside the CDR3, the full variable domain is DSGVTQTPKHLITATGQRVTLRCSPRSGDLSVYWYQQSLDQGLQFLIQYYNGEERAKGNILERFSAQQFPDLHSELNLSSLELGDSALYFCASSQLRTGGNTEAFFGQGTRLTVV.

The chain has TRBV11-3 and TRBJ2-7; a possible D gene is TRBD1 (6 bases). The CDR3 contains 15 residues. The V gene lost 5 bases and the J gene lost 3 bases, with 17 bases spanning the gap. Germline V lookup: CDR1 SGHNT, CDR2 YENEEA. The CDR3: CASSDRGHGHYEQYF. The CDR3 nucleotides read TGTGCCAGCAGCGATCGGGGACATGGACACTACGAGCAGTACTTC.

The CDR3 reads CASSPDRVGTDTQYF. The CDR3 DNA follows: TGTGCCAGCTCACCCGACAGGGTCGGCACAGATACGCAGTATTTT. This chain uses TRBV18 with TRBJ2-3, with 7 bases matching TRBD1. Trimming took 3 bases from V and 1 from J; bases not matched to a gene: 4. In germline, CDR1 is KGHSH, CDR2 LQKENI. The CDR3 totals 15 residues.